The 29 T cell receptor beta chains below were found in one sample sequenced in a study of PD-1 blockade in classical Hodgkin lymphoma. Each patient's relapse followed autologous stem cell transplantation, and brentuximab vedotin exposure varied. Here immunoSEQ multiplex PCR was the method, and the copy in TCRdb shows in-frame clones only, minus some. The data contain around 41,000 clones, 76% of them seen just once; the ten biggest clones take up about 10%. This material consisted of peripheral blood mononuclear cells (PBMCs), taken at baseline. The receptors stem from a human donor with classical Hodgkin lymphoma.

The rearrangement uses TRBV14 and TRBJ1-2; D is ambiguous. Germline V gives CDR1 SGHDN, CDR2 FVKESK. This CDR3 has 15 amino acids. Trimming removed 4 bases from V and 6 bases from J, with 18 bases in between. As DNA, the CDR3 is TGTGCCAGCAGCCGACGGTTCTCCGGGATAAATGGCTACACCTTC. As protein: CASSRRFSGINGYTF.

A few counts support this clone. The chain is built from TRBV6-1 and TRBJ2-2; no clear D. Trimming pared 5 bases from V and 5 bases from J, leaving 15 bases between. The germline gives CDR1 MNHNS, CDR2 SASEGT. CDR3 length: 15 residues. CDR3: CASSMITGGTGELFF. CDR3 nucleotide sequence: TGTGCCAGCAGTATGATTACCGGTGGGACCGGGGAGCTGTTTTTT.

Notes on this clone: This sample also contains other DNA sequences that code for the same CDR3. This sequence joins TRBV2 and TRBJ2-7; D perhaps matches TRBD1 (6 bases). The V end lost 1 base, the J end lost 0 bases, and 13 bases lay between the germline ends. Germline-derived CDR1 and CDR2 are SNHLY and FYNNEI. This CDR3 is built from 16 residues. The CDR3, as DNA: TGTGCCAGCAGTGAAGGGGGCACAGGGAGCTCCTACGAGCAGTACTTC. It encodes CASSEGGTGSSYEQYF. Together with reference TRBV2 and TRBJ2-7, the CDR3 gives the full variable domain: EPEVTQTPSHQVTQMGQEVILRCVPISNHLYFYWYRQILGQKVEFLVSFYNNEISEKSEIFDDQFSVERPDGSNFTLKIRSTKLEDSAMYFCASSEGGTGSSYEQYFGPGTRLTVT.

The sample holds a few counts of this clone. V gene TRBV5-1 combines with J gene TRBJ2-7; 9 bases map to TRBD1. CDR3 size: 13 residues. CDR1 SGHRS and CDR2 YFSETQ come from the germline V gene. Germline trimming cut 4 bases from V and 4 bases from J; bases unmatched to any gene: 3. CDR3 bases: TGCGCCAGCAGCGGGGACAGGGAATACGAGCAGTACTTC. Its translation is CASSGDREYEQYF.

The chain couples TRBV30 to TRBJ1-2; D not certain. The length of the CDR3 is 13 residues. V lost 2 bases to trimming and J lost 0 bases, with 7 bases between them. Germline CDR1 GTSNPN, CDR2 SVGIG (reference sequence). The CDR3 region is CAWSYQTNYGYTF. As DNA, the CDR3 is TGTGCCTGGAGTTACCAGACTAACTATGGCTACACCTTC.

The chain uses TRBV5-4 and TRBJ1-2; 10 bases fit TRBD1. Trimming took 4 bases from V and 9 from J; bases not matched to a gene: 9. The length of the CDR3 is 14 residues. Germline values: CDR1 SGHNT, CDR2 YYREEE (reference sequence). This chain's CDR3 is CASSRDRGRNRYTF. The CDR3 DNA reads TGTGCCAGCAGCCGTGACAGGGGGCGAAACCGCTACACCTTC.

The CDR3 DNA reads as TGTGCCAGCAGCTTAGGGGGGGCGCGAGCTTTCTTT. Protein product: CASSLGGARAFF. The chain employs TRBV13 and TRBJ1-1; tentative D call: TRBD1 (6 bases). CDR3 length equals 12 residues. V lost 0 bases and J 10 bases, leaving 9 bases between the germline ends. Germline V gene lookup returns CDR1 PRHDT and CDR2 FYEKMQ (reference sequence).

This sequence joins TRBV19 and TRBJ1-4; D unresolved. The CDR3 spans 15 residues. Germline CDR1 is LNHDA and CDR2 is SQIVND (reference sequence). V was trimmed by 5 bases and J by 5 bases, leaving 15 bases between them. CDR3: CASSGVGRQNEKLFF. DNA for the CDR3: TGTGCCAGTAGTGGCGTCGGACGGCAGAATGAAAAACTGTTTTTT.

This chain links TRBV6-6 with TRBJ2-7, with TRBD1 as a possible D gene (6 bases). This CDR3 spans 14 amino acids. Trimming shortened V by 2 bases and J by 3 bases, and 11 bases separated the two germline ends. Germline V gene data show CDR1 as MNHNY and CDR2 as SVGAGI (reference sequence). In nucleotides, the CDR3 is TGTGCCAGCAGTTACGCTGGGACATACTACGAGCAGTACTTC. It yields the protein CASSYAGTYYEQYF.

CDR3 residues: CASSDPRRTGMGGNTIYF. As DNA, the CDR3 is TGTGCCAGCAGTGACCCTCGGAGAACAGGGATGGGTGGAAACACCATATATTTT. The chain combines TRBV2 with TRBJ1-3; possibly TRBD1 for D (6 bases). V dropped 3 bases and J dropped 3 bases, with 21 bases sitting between them. The CDR3 sequence is 18 residues long. CDR1 SNHLY and CDR2 FYNNEI come from the germline V gene.

The chain employs TRBV29-1 and TRBJ2-1; 11 bases are shared with TRBD1. Germline loops: CDR1 SQVTM, CDR2 ANQGSEA. Trimming took 6 bases from V and 7 from J; bases not matched to a gene: 8. This CDR3 contains 14 residues. CDR3 residues: CSVTGQGAPNEQFF. The CDR3 bases are TGCAGCGTGACCGGACAGGGGGCCCCAAATGAGCAGTTCTTC.

The chain is built from TRBV11-2 and TRBJ2-7; 7 bases are shared with TRBD1. Germline CDR1 SGHAT, CDR2 FQNNGV. The J segment lost 0 bases and the V segment lost 1 base, leaving 9 bases of the junction unmatched. The CDR3 runs to 17 residues. The CDR3 DNA is TGTGCCAGCAGCTTAGCCGAACAGGGGAAAGGCTCCTACGAGCAGTACTTC. As protein: CASSLAEQGKGSYEQYF.

This chain links TRBV29-1 with TRBJ2-7; 8 bases agree with TRBD2. The CDR3 covers 12 residues. Germline lookup yields CDR1 SQVTM and CDR2 ANQGSEA. With 5 bases clipped from V and 3 bases from J, the junction kept 3 bases outside the gene matches. CDR3 nucleotide sequence: TGCAGCGTTTTGAGCGGGGGCTACGAGCAGTACTTC. Amino acid sequence: CSVLSGGYEQYF.

Only a few counts were recorded for this clone. The V call is TRBV4-3, the J call TRBJ2-3; TRBD2 agrees at 7 bases. Germline CDR1 LGHNA, CDR2 YSLEER. The V segment lost 2 bases and the J segment 2 bases; nucleotides outside the gene matches: 4. The length of the CDR3 is 15 residues. CDR3 in amino acids: CASSQREGPTDTQYF. CDR3 nucleotides: TGCGCCAGCAGCCAAAGGGAGGGGCCCACAGATACGCAGTATTTT.

This clone was detected a few times. This specimen includes other DNA sequences encoding the same CDR3. This chain joins TRBV7-2 and TRBJ1-1, with unresolved D. This CDR3 has 14 residues. Germline CDR1 is SGHTA and CDR2 is FQGNSA. V lost 2 bases to trimming and J lost 2 bases, with 9 bases between them. CDR3 DNA sequence: TGTGCCAGCAGCTTAAGAATGGGCAACACTGAAGCTTTCTTT. Its translation: CASSLRMGNTEAFF.

The chain uses TRBV15 and TRBJ2-2; D remains unclear. V lost 1 base and J 4 bases, leaving 16 bases between the germline ends. The CDR3 spans 17 residues. Germline-derived CDR1 and CDR2 are LNHNV and YYDKDF (reference sequence). CDR3 in amino acids: CATSRGTVSRPTGELFF. CDR3 coding DNA: TGTGCCACCAGCAGAGGAACGGTTTCCCGGCCCACCGGGGAGCTGTTTTTT. The full variable domain, with the rest looked up from reference TRBV15 and TRBJ2-2, is DAMVIQNPRYQVTQFGKPVTLSCSQTLNHNVMYWYQQKSSQAPKLLFHYYDKDFNNEADTPDNFQSRRPNTSFCFLDIRSPGLGDTAMYLCATSRGTVSRPTGELFFGEGSRLTVL.

The V call is TRBV6-7, the J call TRBJ2-5; perhaps TRBD1 as D (6 bases). TRBV6-7 is an open reading frame, and its role is uncertain. Trimming pared 0 bases from V and 3 bases from J, leaving 11 bases between. This CDR3 contains 15 residues. The CDR3 here is CASSYSNRGKETQYF. For the CDR3, the DNA is TGTGCCAGCAGTTACTCGAATAGGGGGAAAGAGACCCAGTACTTC.

This chain connects TRBV7-6 to TRBJ2-2; 7 bases fit TRBD2. Germline CDR1 reads SGHVS; CDR2 reads FNYEAQ. This CDR3 comprises 16 residues. V lost 2 bases, J lost 0 bases, and 3 bases stayed unmatched. The CDR3 spells CASSLHGRPNTGELFF. CDR3 bases: TGTGCCAGCAGCTTACACGGGAGGCCGAACACCGGGGAGCTGTTTTTT.

The chain carries TRBV18 and TRBJ2-1; no clear D gene. Germline V CDR1 and CDR2: KGHSH, LQKENI. Trimming stripped 0 bases from V and 5 bases from J, with 11 bases between. The CDR3 sequence is 15 residues long. The CDR3 spells CASSPPGSADNEQFF. The CDR3 nucleotides read TGTGCCAGCTCACCACCGGGCTCGGCGGACAATGAGCAGTTCTTC. The full variable domain, its missing parts supplied by reference TRBV18 and TRBJ2-1, is NAGVMQNPRHLVRRRGQEARLRCSPMKGHSHVYWYRQLPEEGLKFMVYLQKENIIDESGMPKERFSAEFPKEGPSILRIQQVVRGDSAAYFCASSPPGSADNEQFFGPGTRLTVL.

This clone turned up a few times. The chain is built from TRBV10-3 and TRBJ1-2; D not resolved. The CDR3 consists of 11 residues. Germline V gene data show CDR1 as ENHRY and CDR2 as SYGVKD. V lost 3 bases and J lost 4, with 3 bases in between. CDR3 nucleotides: TGTGCCATCAGTGAAACCTATGGCTACACCTTC. Translated, it gives CAISETYGYTF.

The J gene is TRBJ2-7, the V gene TRBV6-5; TRBD2 aligns across 11 bases. This CDR3 contains 14 residues. Looked up from germline, CDR1 is MNHEY and CDR2 is SVGAGI. Losses at the gene ends were 5 bases for V and 4 bases for J; bases not matched to a gene: 4. The CDR3 bases are TGTGCCAGCAGTAGACTAGCGGGGAGTTACGAGCAGTACTTC. Its protein product is CASSRLAGSYEQYF.

This clone showed up just once. This chain joins TRBV4-3 and TRBJ2-5; maybe TRBD2 (6 bases). The J call may be incorrect, as the DNA end agrees better with TRBJ2-7. This CDR3 region has 14 residues. The V gene's germline CDR1 is LGHNA and CDR2 YSLEER. The CDR3 region has the DNA TGCGCCAGCAGCCAAGACCGGGACTGGTACGAGCAGTACTTC. Amino acids: CASSQDRDWYEQYF.

This clone was observed a single time. The CDR3 sequence is CASSPNILEQYF. The CDR3 DNA follows: TGTGCCAGCAGTCCCAATATCCTCGAGCAGTACTTC. This sequence joins TRBV6-6 and TRBJ2-7; D remains unclear. Germline loops: CDR1 MNHNY, CDR2 SVGAGI (reference sequence). Trimming took 5 bases from V and 6 from J, leaving 11 bases between them. There are 12 residues in the CDR3.

The rearrangement joins TRBV7-2 to TRBJ1-1; weak D call: TRBD1 (5 bases). The CDR3 loop spans 15 amino acids. The germline V and J ends were trimmed by 5 bases and 1 base, with 14 bases remaining between them. Germline CDR1 SGHTA, CDR2 FQGNSA. CDR3 bases: TGTGCCAGCAGCCCACAGTCGGGGGGGAACACTGAAGCTTTCTTT. This sequence encodes CASSPQSGGNTEAFF.

The rearrangement uses TRBV4-1 and TRBJ2-3; the D gene is possibly TRBD1 (5 bases). The germline V and J ends were trimmed by 0 bases and 2 bases, with 12 bases remaining between them. The CDR3 totals 16 residues. CDR1 and CDR2 from the germline V gene are MGHRA and YSYEKL. CDR3 residues: CASSQDRGLYTDTQYF. Here the CDR3 DNA reads TGCGCCAGCAGCCAAGATAGGGGTCTTTACACAGATACGCAGTATTTT.

The rearrangement uses TRBV2 and TRBJ2-3; D is uncertain. Trimming took 8 bases from V and 4 from J, leaving 10 bases between them. Germline-derived CDR1 and CDR2 are SNHLY and FYNNEI. The CDR3 is made up of 12 amino acids. The DNA of the CDR3 is TGTGCCAGCGAGGCTCCCCCAGATACGCAGTATTTT. As protein: CASEAPPDTQYF.

The gene calls are TRBV5-4 and TRBJ2-2; D is perhaps TRBD2 (5 bases). Trimming pared 3 bases from V and 6 bases from J, leaving 15 bases between. CDR3 length: 15 residues. The V gene's germline CDR1 is SGHNT and CDR2 YYREEE (reference sequence). The CDR3 protein is CASSSEPRRAGELFF. CDR3 nucleotide sequence: TGTGCCAGCAGCTCCGAGCCCCGGCGGGCCGGGGAGCTGTTTTTT.

This chain uses TRBV2 with TRBJ1-2, with 7 bases aligning to TRBD1. V lost 7 bases, J lost 4 bases, and 6 bases stayed unmatched. Germline assignment: CDR1 SNHLY and CDR2 FYNNEI. There are 13 residues in the CDR3. In DNA, the CDR3 is TGTGCCAGCATAGGGACAGCTACCTATGGCTACACCTTC. This codes for CASIGTATYGYTF. Full variable domain (rest looked up from reference TRBV2 and TRBJ1-2): EPEVTQTPSHQVTQMGQEVILRCVPISNHLYFYWYRQILGQKVEFLVSFYNNEISEKSEIFDDQFSVERPDGSNFTLKIRSTKLEDSAMYFCASIGTATYGYTFGSGTRLTVV.

The CDR3 DNA reads TGTGCCAGCAGTTTATTGGGGGGGCTCTACGAGCAGTACTTC. Amino acid sequence: CASSLLGGLYEQYF. V and J are TRBV28 and TRBJ2-7; D may be TRBD2 (7 bases). The CDR3 length is 14 residues. Germline V gene sequence: CDR1 MDHEN, CDR2 SYDVKM. The germline V and J ends were trimmed by 1 base and 3 bases, with 10 bases remaining between them. Together with reference TRBV28 and TRBJ2-7, the CDR3 gives the full variable domain: DVKVTQSSRYLVKRTGEKVFLECVQDMDHENMFWYRQDPGLGLRLIYFSYDVKMKEKGDIPEGYSVSREKKERFSLILESASTNQTSMYLCASSLLGGLYEQYFGPGTRLTVT.